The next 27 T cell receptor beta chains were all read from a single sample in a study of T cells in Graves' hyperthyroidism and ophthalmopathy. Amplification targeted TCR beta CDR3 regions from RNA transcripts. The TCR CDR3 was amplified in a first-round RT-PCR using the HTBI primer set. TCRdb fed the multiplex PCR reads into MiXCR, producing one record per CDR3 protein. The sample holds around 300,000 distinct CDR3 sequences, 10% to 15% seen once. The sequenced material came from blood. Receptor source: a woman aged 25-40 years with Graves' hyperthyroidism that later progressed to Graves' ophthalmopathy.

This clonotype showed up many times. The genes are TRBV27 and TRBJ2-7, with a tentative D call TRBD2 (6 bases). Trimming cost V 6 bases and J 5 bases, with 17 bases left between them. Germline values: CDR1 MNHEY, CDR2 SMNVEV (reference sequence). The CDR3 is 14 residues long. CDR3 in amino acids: CASSPGLAGHEQYF. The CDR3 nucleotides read TGTGCCAGCAGCCCGGGACTGGCCGGGCACGAGCAGTACTTC.

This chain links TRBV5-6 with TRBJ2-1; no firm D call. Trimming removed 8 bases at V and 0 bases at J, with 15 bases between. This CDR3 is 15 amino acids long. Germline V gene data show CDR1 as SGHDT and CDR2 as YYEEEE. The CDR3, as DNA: TGTGCCAGTCAGCTCGTCGGGCGCTCCTACAATGAGCAGTTCTTC. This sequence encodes CASQLVGRSYNEQFF.

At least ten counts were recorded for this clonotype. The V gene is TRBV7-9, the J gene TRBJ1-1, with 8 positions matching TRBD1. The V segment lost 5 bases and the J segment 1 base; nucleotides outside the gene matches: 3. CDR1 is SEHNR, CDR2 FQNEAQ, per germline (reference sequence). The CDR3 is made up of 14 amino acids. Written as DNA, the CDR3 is TGTGCCAGCAGCCTACAGGGGGGGAACACTGAAGCTTTCTTT. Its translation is CASSLQGGNTEAFF.

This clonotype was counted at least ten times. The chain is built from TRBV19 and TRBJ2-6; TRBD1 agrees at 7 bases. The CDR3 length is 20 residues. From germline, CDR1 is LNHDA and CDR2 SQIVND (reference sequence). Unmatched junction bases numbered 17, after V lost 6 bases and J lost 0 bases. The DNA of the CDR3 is TGTGCCAGTAGCACACGGAAACAGGGGCTAGAAAGCTCTGGGGCCAACGTCCTGACTTTC. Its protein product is CASSTRKQGLESSGANVLTF.

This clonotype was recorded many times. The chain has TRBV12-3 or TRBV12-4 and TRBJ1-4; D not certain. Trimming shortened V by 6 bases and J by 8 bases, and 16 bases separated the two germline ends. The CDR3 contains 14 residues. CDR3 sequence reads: CASSPVWAGEKLFF. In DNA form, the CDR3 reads TGTGCCAGCAGCCCCGTGTGGGCGGGGGAAAAACTGTTTTTT.

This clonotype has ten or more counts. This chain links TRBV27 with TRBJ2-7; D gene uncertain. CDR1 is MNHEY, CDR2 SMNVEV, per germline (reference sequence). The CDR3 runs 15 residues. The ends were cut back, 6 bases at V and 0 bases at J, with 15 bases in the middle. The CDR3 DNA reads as TGTGCCAGCAGCCCGACCCCGGCCAGCTCCTACGAGCAGTACTTC. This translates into CASSPTPASSYEQYF.

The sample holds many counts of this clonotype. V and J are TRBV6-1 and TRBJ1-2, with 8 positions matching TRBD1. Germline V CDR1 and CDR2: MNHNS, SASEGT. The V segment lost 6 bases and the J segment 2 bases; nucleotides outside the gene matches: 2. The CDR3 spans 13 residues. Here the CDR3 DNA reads TGTGCCAGCAGCCGACAGGGGAACTATGGCTACACCTTC. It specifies CASSRQGNYGYTF.

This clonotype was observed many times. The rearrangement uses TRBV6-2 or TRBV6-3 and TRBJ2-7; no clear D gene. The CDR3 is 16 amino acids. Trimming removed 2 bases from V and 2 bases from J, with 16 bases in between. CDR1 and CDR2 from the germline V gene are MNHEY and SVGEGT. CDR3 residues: CASSYPPAVYPYEQYF. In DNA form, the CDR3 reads TGTGCCAGCAGTTACCCCCCGGCGGTCTACCCCTACGAGCAGTACTTC.

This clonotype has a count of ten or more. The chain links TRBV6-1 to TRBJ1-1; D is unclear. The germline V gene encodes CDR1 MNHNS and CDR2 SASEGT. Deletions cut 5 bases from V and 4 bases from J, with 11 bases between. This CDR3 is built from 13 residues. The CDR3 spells CASSPGPGTEAFF. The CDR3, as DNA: TGTGCCAGCAGTCCCGGCCCGGGCACTGAAGCTTTCTTT.

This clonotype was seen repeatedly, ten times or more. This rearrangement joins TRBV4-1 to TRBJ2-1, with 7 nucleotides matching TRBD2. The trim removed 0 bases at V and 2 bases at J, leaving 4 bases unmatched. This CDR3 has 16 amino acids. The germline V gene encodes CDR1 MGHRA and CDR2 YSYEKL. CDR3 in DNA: TGCGCCAGCAGCCAAGAGGGGAGGGGCGCCTACAATGAGCAGTTCTTC. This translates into CASSQEGRGAYNEQFF.

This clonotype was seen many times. The chain's CDR3 is CASSHQTAMNTEAFF. The CDR3 DNA reads TGTGCCAGCAGCCACCAGACAGCAATGAACACTGAAGCTTTCTTT. This rearrangement joins TRBV14 to TRBJ1-1, with D maybe TRBD1 (5 bases). The CDR3 totals 15 residues. Trimming pared 3 bases from V and 0 bases from J, leaving 11 bases between. The germline V gene encodes CDR1 SGHDN and CDR2 FVKESK.

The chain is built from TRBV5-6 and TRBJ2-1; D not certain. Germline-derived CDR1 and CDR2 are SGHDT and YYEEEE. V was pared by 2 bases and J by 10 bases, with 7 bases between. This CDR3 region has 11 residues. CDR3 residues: CASSFDQEQFF. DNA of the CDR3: TGTGCCAGCAGCTTTGATCAGGAGCAGTTCTTC.

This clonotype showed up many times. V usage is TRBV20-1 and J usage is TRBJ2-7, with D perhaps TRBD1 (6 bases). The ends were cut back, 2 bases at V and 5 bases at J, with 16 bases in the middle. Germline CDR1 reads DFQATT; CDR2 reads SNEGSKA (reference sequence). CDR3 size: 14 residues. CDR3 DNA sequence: TGCAGTGCTAGAAGGGGGATGGGGGTTGACGAGCAGTACTTC. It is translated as CSARRGMGVDEQYF.

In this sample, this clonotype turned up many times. CDR3 DNA sequence: TGTGCCAGCAGTTTAGCAATCATTAACTATGGCTACACCTTC. Translating gives CASSLAIINYGYTF. The rearrangement uses TRBV28 and TRBJ1-2; no clear D gene. The V and J ends lost 2 bases and 1 base respectively, with 8 bases between them. Germline loops: CDR1 MDHEN, CDR2 SYDVKM. This CDR3 contains 14 residues.

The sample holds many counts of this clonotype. CDR3 protein: CASSLIVSDNEKLFF. CDR3 nucleotides: TGTGCCAGCAGTTTAATAGTGTCCGATAATGAAAAACTGTTTTTT. The gene calls are TRBV28 and TRBJ1-4; D gene unclear. CDR3 length equals 15 residues. Looked up from germline, CDR1 is MDHEN and CDR2 is SYDVKM. V gave up 2 bases and J gave up 4 bases, with 11 bases separating them.

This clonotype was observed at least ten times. DNA of the CDR3: TGTGCCACCAGCAGAGAAGGGGACGGTGGGGAGACCCAGTACTTC. It specifies CATSREGDGGETQYF. The V call is TRBV15, the J call TRBJ2-5; TRBD1 or TRBD2 may be the D gene (5 bases each). The germline gives CDR1 LNHNV, CDR2 YYDKDF (reference sequence). The V end was cut by 0 bases, the J end by 5 bases, with 13 bases between. This CDR3 has 15 residues.

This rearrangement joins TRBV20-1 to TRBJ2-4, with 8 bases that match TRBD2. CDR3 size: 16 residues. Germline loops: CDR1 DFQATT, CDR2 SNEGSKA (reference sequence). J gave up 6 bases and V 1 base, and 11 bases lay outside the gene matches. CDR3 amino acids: CSARAGSGVSGNIQYF. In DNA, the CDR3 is TGCAGTGCTAGAGCTGGTAGCGGGGTCTCGGGAAACATTCAGTACTTC.

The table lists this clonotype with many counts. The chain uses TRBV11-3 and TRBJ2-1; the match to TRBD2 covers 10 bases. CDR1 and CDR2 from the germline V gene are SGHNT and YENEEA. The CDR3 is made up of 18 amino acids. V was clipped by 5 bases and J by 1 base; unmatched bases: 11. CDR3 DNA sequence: TGTGCCAGCAGCATTGGAACTAGCGGGGCCGGATCCTACAATGAGCAGTTCTTC. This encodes CASSIGTSGAGSYNEQFF. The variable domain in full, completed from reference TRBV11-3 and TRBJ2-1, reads EAGVVQSPRYKIIEKKQPVAFWCNPISGHNTLYWYLQNLGQGPELLIRYENEEAVDDSQLPKDRFSAERLKGVDSTLKIQPAELGDSAVYLCASSIGTSGAGSYNEQFFGPGTRLTVL.

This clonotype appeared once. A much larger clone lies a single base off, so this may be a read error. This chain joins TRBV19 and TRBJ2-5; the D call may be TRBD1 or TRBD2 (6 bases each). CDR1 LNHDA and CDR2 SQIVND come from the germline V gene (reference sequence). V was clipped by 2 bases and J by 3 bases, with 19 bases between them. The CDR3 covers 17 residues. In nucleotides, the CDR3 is TGTGCCAGTAGTATACGGACTCAGGGGACTTTTAAAGAGACCCAGTACTTC. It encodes CASSIRTQGTFKETQYF. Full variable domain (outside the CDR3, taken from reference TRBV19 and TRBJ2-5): DGGITQSPKYLFRKEGQNVTLSCEQNLNHDAMYWYRQDPGQGLRLIYYSQIVNDFQKGDIAEGYSVSREKKESFPLTVTSAQKNPTAFYLCASSIRTQGTFKETQYFGPGTRLLVL.

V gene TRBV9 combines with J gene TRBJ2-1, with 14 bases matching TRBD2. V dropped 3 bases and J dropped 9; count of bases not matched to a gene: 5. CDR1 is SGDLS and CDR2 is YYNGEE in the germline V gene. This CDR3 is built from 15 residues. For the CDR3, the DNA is TGTGCCAGCAGCGCGGGACTAGCGGGAGTCTCTGAGCAGTTCTTC. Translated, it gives CASSAGLAGVSEQFF.

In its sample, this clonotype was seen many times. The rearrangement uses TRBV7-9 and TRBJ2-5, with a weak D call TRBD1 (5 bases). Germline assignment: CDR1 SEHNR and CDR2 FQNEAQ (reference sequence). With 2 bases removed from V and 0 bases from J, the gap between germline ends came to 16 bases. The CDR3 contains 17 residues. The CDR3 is CASSLSLLATDQETQYF. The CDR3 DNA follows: TGTGCCAGCAGCTTAAGTCTATTGGCGACAGACCAAGAGACCCAGTACTTC.

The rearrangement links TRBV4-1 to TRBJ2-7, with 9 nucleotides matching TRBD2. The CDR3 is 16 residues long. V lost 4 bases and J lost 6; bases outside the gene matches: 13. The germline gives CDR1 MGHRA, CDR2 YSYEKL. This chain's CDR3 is CASSLPPGLARSEQYF. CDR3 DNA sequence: TGCGCCAGCAGCCTACCCCCGGGACTAGCACGGAGCGAGCAGTACTTC.

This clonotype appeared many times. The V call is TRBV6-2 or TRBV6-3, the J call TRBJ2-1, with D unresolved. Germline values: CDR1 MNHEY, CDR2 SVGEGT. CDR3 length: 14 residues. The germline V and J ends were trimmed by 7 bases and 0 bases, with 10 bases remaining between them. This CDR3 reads CASTAGPSYNEQFF. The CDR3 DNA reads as TGTGCCAGCACTGCCGGCCCCTCCTACAATGAGCAGTTCTTC.

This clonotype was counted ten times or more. CDR3 sequence (DNA): TGTGCCAGCTCACCACGACAGGGCGTCCATCAGCCCCAGCATTTT. Amino acid sequence: CASSPRQGVHQPQHF. V gene TRBV18 combines with J gene TRBJ1-5; 7 nucleotides line up with TRBD1. This CDR3 comprises 15 residues. Germline values: CDR1 KGHSH, CDR2 LQKENI. With V trimmed by 1 base and J by 5 bases, 5 bases remained unmatched.

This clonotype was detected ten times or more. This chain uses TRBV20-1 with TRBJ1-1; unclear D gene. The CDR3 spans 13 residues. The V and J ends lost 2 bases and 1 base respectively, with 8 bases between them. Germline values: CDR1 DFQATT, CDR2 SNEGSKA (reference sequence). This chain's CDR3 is CSARTDPNTEAFF. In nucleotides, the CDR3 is TGCAGTGCTAGAACAGACCCGAACACTGAAGCTTTCTTT.

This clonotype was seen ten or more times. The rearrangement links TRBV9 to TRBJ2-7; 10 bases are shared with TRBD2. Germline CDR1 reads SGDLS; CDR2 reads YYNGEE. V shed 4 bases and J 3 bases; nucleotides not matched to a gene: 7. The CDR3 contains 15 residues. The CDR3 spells CASSPRLAGYYEQYF. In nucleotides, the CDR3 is TGTGCCAGCAGCCCTAGACTAGCGGGTTACTACGAGCAGTACTTC.

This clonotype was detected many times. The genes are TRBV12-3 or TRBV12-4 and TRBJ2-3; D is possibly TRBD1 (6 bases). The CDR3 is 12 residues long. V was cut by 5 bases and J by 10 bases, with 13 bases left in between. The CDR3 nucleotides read TGTGCCAGCAGTCAATCACAGGGTGCGCAGTATTTT. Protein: CASSQSQGAQYF.